Described below is a single T cell receptor (beta chain) sequence and its context. The CDR3 covers 12 residues. In germline, CDR1 is SGDLS, CDR2 YYNGEE. The V end was cut by 0 bases, the J end by 5 bases, with 3 bases between. PCR employed 60 Vbeta and 13 Jbeta primers. Clones were read by immunoSEQ multiplex PCR, and TCRdb kept only the in-frame ones, dropping some. In the table there are 150,000 to 200,000 clones, roughly 80% of which are singletons. This entry comes from a study of cytomegalovirus exposure and HLA in healthy donors. As for the study in general: From HLA-typed donors, an early data release held 70 million to 95 million unique TCRs.

Everyone who donated was a healthy bone marrow donor. This chain links TRBV9 with TRBJ1-5, with unresolved D. This TCR was recovered from a male donor in good health and CMV-seronegative. The sequenced sample consisted of PBMCs. DNA of the CDR3: TGTGCCAGCAGCGTAGGAGATCAGCCCCAGCATTTT. Its translation: CASSVGDQPQHF.